These T cell receptor beta chains were read from a single sample in a study of OX40 agonist ivuxolimab in advanced cancers. Measured with immunoSEQ multiplex PCR; TCRdb has only the in-frame clones, and not every one. The table shows more than 25,000 clones, with around four fifths occurring only once. Sequencing was performed on CD4+ or CD8+ T cells sorted from blood, taken in a trial of the OX40 agonist ivuxolimab. These TCRs come from an adult with an advanced solid tumor such as melanoma, head and neck, liver or kidney cancer. CDR3s include the opening cysteine and the closing phenylalanine or tryptophan. D genes are given only for firm matches. Not every row has a clone size; where given, it reads once, few, many or a size class.

D gene: .; J gene: TRBJ2-2; V gene: TRBV27; clone size: .; CDR3 protein: CASSFPGGELFF; CDR3 DNA: TGTGCCAGCAGTTTTCCGGGCGGGGAGCTGTTTTTT
D gene: .; J gene: TRBJ1-4; V gene: TRBV9; clone size: .; CDR3 protein: CASSSRQGDEKLFF; CDR3 DNA: TGTGCCAGCAGCTCCCGGCAGGGTGATGAAAAACTGTTTTTT
D gene: TRBD2; J gene: TRBJ2-7; V gene: TRBV9; clone size: medium-sized; CDR3 protein: CASSVGGLAGDEQYF; CDR3 DNA: TGTGCCAGCAGCGTAGGGGGACTAGCGGGAGACGAGCAGTACTTC
D gene: .; J gene: TRBJ2-7; V gene: TRBV4-1; clone size: once; CDR3 protein: CASSQEGPSREQYF; CDR3 DNA: TGCGCCAGCAGCCAAGAGGGGCCCTCGCGCGAGCAGTACTTC
D gene: TRBD1; J gene: TRBJ2-2; V gene: TRBV4-1; clone size: .; CDR3 protein: CASSQVQGAVTGELFF; CDR3 DNA: TGCGCCAGCAGCCAAGTACAGGGGGCGGTCACCGGGGAGCTGTTTTTT
D gene: .; J gene: TRBJ2-5; V gene: TRBV18; clone size: .; CDR3 protein: CASSPWTEETQYF; CDR3 DNA: TGTGCCAGCTCACCCTGGACAGAGGAGACCCAGTACTTC
D gene: TRBD1; J gene: TRBJ1-1; V gene: TRBV9; clone size: .; CDR3 protein: CASSARGQGTEAFF; CDR3 DNA: TGTGCCAGCAGCGCCAGGGGGCAGGGCACTGAAGCTTTCTTT
D gene: .; J gene: TRBJ2-3; V gene: TRBV19; clone size: once; CDR3 protein: CASSIVRDFPDTQYF; CDR3 DNA: TGTGCCAGTAGTATAGTACGGGACTTTCCAGATACGCAGTATTTT
D gene: .; J gene: TRBJ2-7; V gene: TRBV2; clone size: .; CDR3 protein: CASTGRGTYEQYF; CDR3 DNA: TGTGCCAGCACGGGCAGGGGAACCTACGAGCAGTACTTC
D gene: TRBD2; J gene: TRBJ2-7; V gene: TRBV5-4; clone size: .; CDR3 protein: CASSHLGGRLHEQYF; CDR3 DNA: TGTGCCAGCAGCCACCTCGGCGGGAGATTACACGAGCAGTACTTC
D gene: .; J gene: TRBJ1-1; V gene: TRBV9; clone size: few; CDR3 protein: CASSEEGNTEAFF; CDR3 DNA: TGTGCCAGCAGCGAGGAGGGGAACACTGAAGCTTTCTTT
D gene: TRBD1; J gene: TRBJ1-3; V gene: TRBV2; clone size: .; CDR3 protein: CASSEWTGGNTIYF; CDR3 DNA: TGTGCCAGCAGTGAATGGACAGGTGGAAACACCATATATTTT
D gene: .; J gene: TRBJ1-3; V gene: TRBV7-8; clone size: once; CDR3 protein: CASSLGGYSGNTIYF; CDR3 DNA: TGTGCCAGCAGCTTAGGCGGCTACTCTGGAAACACCATATATTTT
D gene: .; J gene: TRBJ2-1; V gene: TRBV19; clone size: .; CDR3 protein: CASSRGLPSYNEQFF; CDR3 DNA: TGTGCCAGTAGTAGGGGGCTGCCTTCCTACAATGAGCAGTTCTTC
D gene: .; J gene: TRBJ2-3; V gene: TRBV19; clone size: .; CDR3 protein: CASSIWGVTDTQYF; CDR3 DNA: TGTGCCAGTAGCATATGGGGGGTCACAGATACGCAGTATTTT
D gene: .; J gene: TRBJ2-7; V gene: TRBV4-3; clone size: .; CDR3 protein: CASSPARGSYEQYF; CDR3 DNA: TGCGCCAGCAGCCCCGCCAGGGGCTCCTACGAGCAGTACTTC
D gene: TRBD2; J gene: TRBJ2-7; V gene: TRBV11-3; clone size: .; CDR3 protein: CASSSAHEIAGVYEQYF; CDR3 DNA: TGTGCCAGCAGCTCAGCGCACGAAATAGCGGGAGTTTACGAGCAGTACTTC
D gene: .; J gene: TRBJ2-7; V gene: TRBV6-5; clone size: .; CDR3 protein: CASSYGETYEQYF; CDR3 DNA: TGTGCCAGCAGTTACGGGGAAACCTACGAGCAGTACTTC
D gene: TRBD2; J gene: TRBJ2-3; V gene: TRBV4-3; clone size: .; CDR3 protein: CASSERASGDFSTDTQYF; CDR3 DNA: TGCGCCAGCAGCGAAAGGGCTAGCGGAGACTTTAGCACAGATACGCAGTATTTT
D gene: .; J gene: TRBJ1-2; V gene: TRBV9; clone size: .; CDR3 protein: CASSENPGGRDYGYTF; CDR3 DNA: TGTGCCAGCAGCGAAAACCCTGGCGGCAGAGACTATGGCTACACCTTC
D gene: TRBD1; J gene: TRBJ2-5; V gene: TRBV11-2; clone size: .; CDR3 protein: CASSYGQGSQETQYF; CDR3 DNA: TGTGCCAGCAGCTACGGACAGGGGTCTCAAGAGACCCAGTACTTC
D gene: .; J gene: TRBJ2-7; V gene: TRBV20-1; clone size: .; CDR3 protein: CSARMDEQYF; CDR3 DNA: TGCAGTGCTAGAATGGACGAGCAGTACTTC
D gene: TRBD1; J gene: TRBJ2-7; V gene: TRBV4-2; clone size: .; CDR3 protein: CASSQDRQGLFYEQYF; CDR3 DNA: TGTGCCAGCAGCCAAGATAGACAGGGGCTATTCTACGAGCAGTACTTC
D gene: TRBD2; J gene: TRBJ2-7; V gene: TRBV5-1; clone size: .; CDR3 protein: CASSPNRGGFEQYF; CDR3 DNA: TGCGCCAGCAGCCCCAACCGGGGGGGCTTTGAGCAGTACTTC
D gene: .; J gene: TRBJ2-1; V gene: TRBV6-6; clone size: .; CDR3 protein: CASSYSRLAPGEQFF; CDR3 DNA: TGTGCCAGCAGTTACAGTAGGCTAGCCCCCGGTGAGCAGTTCTTC
D gene: .; J gene: TRBJ1-5; V gene: TRBV28; clone size: .; CDR3 protein: CASPTGQPQHF; CDR3 DNA: TGTGCCAGCCCCACCGGACAGCCCCAGCATTTT
D gene: .; J gene: TRBJ1-1; V gene: TRBV7-9; clone size: once; CDR3 protein: CASSPLGGRYDTEAFF; CDR3 DNA: TGTGCCAGCAGCCCTTTGGGGGGTCGCTACGACACTGAAGCTTTCTTT
D gene: .; J gene: TRBJ1-4; V gene: TRBV13; clone size: .; CDR3 protein: CASSGGTDKLFF; CDR3 DNA: TGTGCCAGCAGTGGAGGGACCGACAAGCTGTTTTTT
D gene: TRBD2; J gene: TRBJ2-3; V gene: TRBV9; clone size: .; CDR3 protein: CASSGPARGLDYTQYF; CDR3 DNA: TGTGCCAGCAGCGGCCCCGCCCGAGGACTAGATTATACGCAGTATTTT